Listed below are T cell receptor beta chains from one sample, sequenced in a study of cytomegalovirus exposure and HLA in healthy donors. TCRdb's table, derived via immunoSEQ multiplex PCR, lists solely in-frame clones and lacks some. The sample has 250,000 to 300,000 clones; 84% are singletons. The material sequenced was PBMCs. The origin of the receptors is a woman aged 40 to 50 in good health and CMV-seropositive. The CDR3 runs from the conserved cysteine through the conserved F or W. Fields, in order: CDR3 length, V gene, clone size, D gene, J gene, CDR3 protein, CDR3 DNA. The D gene is left open where the match is weak. Rows give clone size only sometimes, using once, few, many, or a class for an expanded clone.

>15|TRBV27|.|.|TRBJ2-7
CASSFIPDTPYEQYF
TGTGCCAGCAGTTTCATCCCGGACACCCCCTACGAGCAGTACTTC
>15|TRBV6-5|.|TRBD1|TRBJ1-1
CASSRGTAPYTEAFF
TGTGCCAGCAGTCGCGGGACAGCGCCTTACACTGAAGCTTTCTTT
>14|TRBV13|.|.|TRBJ1-1
CASSPQGLNTEAFF
TGTGCCAGCAGCCCCCAGGGATTGAACACTGAAGCTTTCTTT
>15|TRBV5-5|.|TRBD1|TRBJ1-2
CASSLATGGFSGYTF
TGTGCCAGCAGCTTGGCGACAGGGGGGTTCTCTGGCTACACCTTC
>18|TRBV28|few|.|TRBJ1-5
CASSFRDTTPYSNQPQHF
TGTGCCAGCAGTTTCCGGGACACAACCCCATATAGCAATCAGCCCCAGCATTTT
>18|TRBV4-3|few|TRBD2|TRBJ2-4
CASSQFLEAGLAKNIQYF
TGCGCCAGCAGCCAATTTTTGGAAGCGGGACTCGCCAAAAACATTCAGTACTTC
>15|TRBV14|.|TRBD1|TRBJ2-7
CASSQVQGAFYEQYF
TGTGCCAGCAGCCAAGTACAGGGGGCGTTCTACGAGCAGTACTTC
>15|TRBV19|.|.|TRBJ1-2
CASSARTALNYGYTF
TGTGCCAGTAGTGCCCGGACAGCTTTGAACTATGGCTACACCTTC
>15|TRBV10-1|.|.|TRBJ1-1
CASSDPGRGRTEAFF
TGCGCCAGCAGTGATCCGGGGAGGGGGAGGACTGAAGCTTTCTTT
>13|TRBV30|.|.|TRBJ1-1
CAWSVARDTEAFF
TGTGCCTGGAGTGTAGCCAGGGACACTGAAGCTTTCTTT
>15|TRBV9|.|TRBD2|TRBJ2-1
CASSTLAGVGNEQFF
TGTGCCAGCAGCACCCTAGCGGGAGTGGGGAATGAGCAGTTCTTC